A selection of T cell receptor beta chains follows, all from one sample in a study of blood T cell repertoires in COVID-19. Libraries were prepared by immunoSEQ multiplex PCR; TCRdb keeps only in-frame clonotypes and omits some of them. There are about 380,000 clones in the sample; roughly 87% occur only once, and about 3% lies in the top ten. The sample comprised PBMCs or T cells enriched from blood (not recorded which). The receptors stem from a woman aged 30 to 39 who had recovered from COVID-19. Both conserved end residues are part of each CDR3. The D gene is left open where the match is weak. A row's size may be missing; if present it is once, few, many or a size class.

cdr3_aa cdr3_nt clone_size j_call v_call d_call
CSVEDGTLYGYTF TGCAGCGTTGAAGATGGCACCCTCTATGGCTACACCTTC NA TRBJ1-2 TRBV29-1 NA
CASSLLNTEAFF TGTGCCAGCAGCCTTCTTAACACTGAAGCTTTCTTT NA TRBJ1-1 TRBV13 NA
CASSLGLHYEQYF TGTGCCAGCAGCCTGGGACTACACTACGAGCAGTACTTC NA TRBJ2-7 TRBV11-2 TRBD2
CASSPQGANAEAFF TGTGCCAGCTCACCACAGGGGGCTAACGCTGAAGCTTTCTTT NA TRBJ1-1 TRBV18 TRBD1
CASSQDLEETQYF TGTGCCAGCAGCCAAGATCTAGAAGAGACCCAGTACTTC once TRBJ2-5 TRBV4-2 NA
CASSRTNLAGGTGELFF TGTGCCAGCAGCCGAACTAATCTAGCGGGGGGGACCGGGGAGCTGTTTTTT NA TRBJ2-2 TRBV5-8 TRBD2
CASSQGWKAGQGDEQYF TGTGCCAGCAGCCAAGGGTGGAAGGCGGGACAGGGAGACGAGCAGTACTTC few TRBJ2-7 TRBV3-1/TRBV3-2 TRBD1
CAWGTGVISNQPQHF TGTGCCTGGGGGACAGGGGTGATTAGCAATCAGCCCCAGCATTTT NA TRBJ1-5 TRBV30 TRBD1
CASSQELAGPPGADTQYF TGTGCCAGCAGCCAAGAATTAGCGGGCCCTCCGGGGGCAGATACGCAGTATTTT NA TRBJ2-3 TRBV3-1/TRBV3-2 TRBD2
CASSLGQGGEKLFF TGTGCCAGCAGCCTGGGACAGGGAGGCGAAAAACTGTTTTTT NA TRBJ1-4 TRBV7-8 TRBD1
CASSLNQGGKLFF TGTGCCAGCAGTTTAAACCAGGGAGGAAAACTGTTTTTT NA TRBJ1-4 TRBV28 NA
CASSFNGQGNYNYGYTF TGTGCCAGCAGTTTCAACGGACAGGGCAATTATAACTATGGCTACACCTTC NA TRBJ1-2 TRBV27 TRBD1
CASSLSREQYF TGTGCCAGCAGTTTGTCGAGAGAGCAGTACTTC NA TRBJ2-7 TRBV28 NA
CASSKGQGNTEAFF TGTGCCAGCAGCAAAGGACAGGGTAACACTGAAGCTTTCTTT few TRBJ1-1 TRBV11-2 TRBD1
CASSLGSPGELFF TGTGCCAGCAGTTTAGGTAGCCCCGGGGAGCTGTTTTTT NA TRBJ2-2 TRBV28 NA
CASSSEGGGLAGNTIYF TGTGCCAGCAGCTCCGAGGGGGGGGGACTGGCTGGAAACACCATATATTTT few TRBJ1-3 TRBV5-4 NA
CASSPTGFNQPQHF TGTGCCAGCAGCCCTACAGGGTTCAATCAGCCCCAGCATTTT NA TRBJ1-5 TRBV6-6 NA
CASSARGSDTQYF TGTGCCAGCAGCGCACGGGGTTCAGATACGCAGTATTTT NA TRBJ2-3 TRBV9 NA
CASRQGGNTEAFF TGTGCCAGCAGGCAGGGTGGGAACACTGAAGCTTTCTTT few TRBJ1-1 TRBV12-3/TRBV12-4 NA
CSAGTGSVEQFF TGCAGCGCTGGGACAGGGAGTGTTGAGCAGTTCTTC NA TRBJ2-1 TRBV29-1 TRBD1
CASKLAGNNEQFF TGTGCCAGCAAACTAGCGGGGAACAATGAGCAGTTCTTC NA TRBJ2-1 TRBV2 TRBD2
CATRRSGGGTDTQYF TGTGCCACGAGGAGGTCCGGTGGGGGCACAGATACGCAGTATTTT NA TRBJ2-3 TRBV15 NA
CASSLAASGRVPDTQYF TGTGCCAGCAGCTTAGCGGCTAGCGGGAGGGTTCCAGATACGCAGTATTTT NA TRBJ2-3 TRBV11-2 TRBD2
CASSARSPINYGYTF TGTGCCAGCAGCGCGCGTAGCCCAATAAACTATGGCTACACCTTC once TRBJ1-2 TRBV9 NA
CAISVGGLETQYF TGTGCCATCAGTGTTGGAGGGTTGGAGACCCAGTACTTC NA TRBJ2-5 TRBV10-3 NA
CASSERLAGGREQFF TGTGCCAGCAGTGAAAGACTAGCGGGGGGCAGGGAGCAGTTCTTC NA TRBJ2-1 TRBV2 TRBD2
CASSRTGQGIREQYF TGTGCCAGCAGCCGAACGGGACAGGGAATACGGGAGCAGTACTTC many TRBJ2-7 TRBV3-1/TRBV3-2 TRBD1
CATSGGQPNTGELFF TGTGCCACCAGCGGAGGGCAGCCGAACACCGGGGAGCTGTTTTTT NA TRBJ2-2 TRBV24-1 NA
CATARTSGSYEQYF TGTGCCACCGCTCGGACTAGCGGATCCTACGAGCAGTACTTC NA TRBJ2-7 TRBV10-3 TRBD2
CASSLLGRSYEQYF TGTGCCAGCAGTTTATTAGGGAGATCCTACGAGCAGTACTTC NA TRBJ2-7 TRBV27 NA
CASSDISGGRSSYEQYF TGCGCCAGCAGTGATATTAGCGGGGGGCGAAGCTCCTACGAGCAGTACTTC NA TRBJ2-7 TRBV10-2 TRBD2
CASTGNTEAFF TGCGCCAGCACAGGGAACACTGAAGCTTTCTTT NA TRBJ1-1 TRBV5-1 NA
CASSLTSITGGYTF TGTGCCAGCAGCTTAACCTCTATCACAGGTGGCTACACCTTC NA TRBJ1-2 TRBV7-9 NA
CASSRGQGGGYTF TGTGCCAGCAGCCGGGGACAGGGAGGAGGCTACACCTTC once TRBJ1-2 TRBV5-6 TRBD1
CASSLGQTNEQFF TGTGCCAGCAGCTTAGGACAGACCAATGAGCAGTTCTTC NA TRBJ2-1 TRBV11-2 NA
CAISESGAGATPYNEQFF TGTGCCATCAGTGAGTCTGGGGCGGGAGCGACGCCCTACAATGAGCAGTTCTTC NA TRBJ2-1 TRBV10-3 TRBD2
CASSFSGGPYNEQFF TGTGCCAGCAGCTTTAGCGGGGGACCCTACAATGAGCAGTTCTTC NA TRBJ2-1 TRBV7-2 TRBD2
CASSETGQGNTEAFF TGTGCCAGCAGCGAGACAGGCCAGGGGAACACTGAAGCTTTCTTT NA TRBJ1-1 TRBV9 NA
CASSQATSEAFF TGCGCCAGCAGCCAAGCGACAAGTGAAGCTTTCTTT NA TRBJ1-1 TRBV4-1 NA
CASRPGTSGGETQYF TGTGCCAGCAGACCCGGGACTAGCGGGGGAGAGACCCAGTACTTC NA TRBJ2-5 TRBV7-2 TRBD2
CASSGGAYQETQYF TGTGCCAGCAGCGGAGGGGCGTACCAAGAGACCCAGTACTTC NA TRBJ2-5 TRBV7-2 NA
CASRGQGQPQHF TGTGCCAGCAGGGGTCAGGGACAGCCCCAGCATTTT once TRBJ1-5 TRBV12-3/TRBV12-4 NA
CASSQGGLQETQYF TGCGCCAGCAGCCAAGGAGGGCTTCAAGAGACCCAGTACTTC NA TRBJ2-5 TRBV4-1 NA
CASSLTGNTEAFF TGTGCCAGTAGCCTAACAGGAAACACTGAAGCTTTCTTT NA TRBJ1-1 TRBV19 NA
CASSLFRGGETQYF TGTGCCAGCAGCTTGTTCAGGGGTGGAGAGACCCAGTACTTC NA TRBJ2-5 TRBV5-8 NA
CASQSAGQANTEAFF TGTGCCAGCCAGTCGGCGGGGCAGGCGAACACTGAAGCTTTCTTT NA TRBJ1-1 TRBV28 NA
CASSQVGGAITGELFF TGCGCCAGCAGCCAAGTAGGGGGGGCAATCACCGGGGAGCTGTTTTTT once TRBJ2-2 TRBV4-1 NA
CASSQGGVDRDLTYGYTF TGTGCCAGCAGCCAAGGTGGGGTCGACAGGGATCTCACCTATGGCTACACCTTC NA TRBJ1-2 TRBV3-1/TRBV3-2 TRBD1
CASSSLTPPPRDEQFF TGTGCCAGCAGCTCCTTGACTCCGCCGCCGAGGGATGAGCAGTTCTTC NA TRBJ2-1 TRBV7-3 NA